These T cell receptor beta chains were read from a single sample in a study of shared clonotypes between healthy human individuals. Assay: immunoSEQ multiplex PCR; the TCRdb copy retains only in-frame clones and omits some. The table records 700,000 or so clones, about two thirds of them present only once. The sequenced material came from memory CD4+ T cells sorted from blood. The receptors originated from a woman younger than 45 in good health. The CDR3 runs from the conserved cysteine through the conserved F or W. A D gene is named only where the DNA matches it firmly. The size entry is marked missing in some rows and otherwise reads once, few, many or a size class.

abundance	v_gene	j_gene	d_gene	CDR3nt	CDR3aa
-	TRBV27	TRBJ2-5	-	TGTGCCAGCAGCAGCATCGAAGGGGAGACCCAGTACTTC	CASSSIEGETQYF
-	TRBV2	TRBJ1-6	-	TGTGCCAGCAGTGAAGCGCTTCCCGGACAGAACAATTCACCCCTCCACTTT	CASSEALPGQNNSPLHF
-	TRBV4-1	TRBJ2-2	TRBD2	TGCGCCAGCAGCCAACTAGCGGGAGACGACACCGGGGAGCTGTTTTTT	CASSQLAGDDTGELFF
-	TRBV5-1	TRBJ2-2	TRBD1	TGCGCTAGCGATCCGACAGGGGAGACCGGGGAGCTGTTTTTT	CASDPTGETGELFF
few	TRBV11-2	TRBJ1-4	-	TGTGCCAGCAGCAGGGCGGGTAAACTGTTTTTT	CASSRAGKLFF
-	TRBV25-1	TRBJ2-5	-	TGTGCCAGCAGCACCGGGGCGGACGGTTGGGAGACCCAGTACTTC	CASSTGADGWETQYF
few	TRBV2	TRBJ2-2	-	TGTGCCAGCACCGGACAATCGAACACCGGGGAGCTGTTTTTT	CASTGQSNTGELFF
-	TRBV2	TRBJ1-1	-	TGTGCCAGCAGGTACCTACAGGGAGAGGGTGAAGCTTTCTTT	CASRYLQGEGEAFF
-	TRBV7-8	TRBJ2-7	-	TGTGCCAGCAGCTTAGCGGAGTTCTACGAGCAGTACTTC	CASSLAEFYEQYF
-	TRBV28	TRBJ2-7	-	TGTGCCAGCATGGAAATAGTAGCCTACGAGCAGTACTTC	CASMEIVAYEQYF
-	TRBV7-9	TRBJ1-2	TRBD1	TGTGCCAGCAGCTTAGAGACAGGGCACTATGGCTACACCTTC	CASSLETGHYGYTF
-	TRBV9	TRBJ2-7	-	TGTGCCAGCAGCGGGATCGGGTACGAGCAGTACTTC	CASSGIGYEQYF
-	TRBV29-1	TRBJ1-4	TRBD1	TGCAGCGTTTCACAGGGGGGGACTAATGAAAAACTGTTTTTT	CSVSQGGTNEKLFF
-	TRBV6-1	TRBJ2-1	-	TGTGCCAGCAGTACAAGGGACTCCGAGAGTGAGCAGTTCTTC	CASSTRDSESEQFF
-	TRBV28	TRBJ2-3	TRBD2	TGTGCCAGCAGTAATAGCGGGGGCACAGATACGCAGTATTTT	CASSNSGGTDTQYF
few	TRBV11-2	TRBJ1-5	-	TGTGCCAGCAGCATAGACACTTACAATCAGCCCCAGCATTTT	CASSIDTYNQPQHF
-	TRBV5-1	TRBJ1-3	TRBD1	TGCGCCAGCAGCTTGTCTACAGGGGGCTTTGGAAACACCATATATTTT	CASSLSTGGFGNTIYF
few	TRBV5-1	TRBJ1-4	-	TGCGCCAGCAGCTTGTCGGGCCTAACTAATGAAAAACTGTTTTTT	CASSLSGLTNEKLFF
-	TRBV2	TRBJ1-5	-	TGTGCCAGCGCCCGAGACAGTAATCAGCCCCAGCATTTT	CASARDSNQPQHF
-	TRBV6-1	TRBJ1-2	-	TGTGCCAGCACGGACAGAATCCGCTATGGCTACACCTTC	CASTDRIRYGYTF
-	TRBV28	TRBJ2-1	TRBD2	TGTGCCAGCAGTTTATTAACTAGCGTCGACAATGAGCAGTTCTTC	CASSLLTSVDNEQFF
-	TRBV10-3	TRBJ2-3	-	TGTGCCATCGCAGGCGAGAGCACAGATACGCAGTATTTT	CAIAGESTDTQYF
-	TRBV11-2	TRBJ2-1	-	TGTGCCAGCAGCCCCCTGGGGGGGCACGCCTACAATGAGCAGTTCTTC	CASSPLGGHAYNEQFF
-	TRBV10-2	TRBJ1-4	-	TGCGCCAGCAGTAAGGCGAATGAAAAACTGTTTTTT	CASSKANEKLFF
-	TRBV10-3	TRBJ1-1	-	TGTGCCATCAGAAAGGGGACGAACACTGAAGCTTTCTTT	CAIRKGTNTEAFF
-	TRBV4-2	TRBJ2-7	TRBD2	TGTGCCAGCAGCCAAGATCCACTAGCGGGGAGCTACGAGCAGTACTTC	CASSQDPLAGSYEQYF
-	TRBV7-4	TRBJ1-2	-	TGTGCCAGCAGCCCCCACGGTGGTGACAGTAACTATGGCTACACCTTC	CASSPHGGDSNYGYTF
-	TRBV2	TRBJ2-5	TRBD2	TGTGCCAGCAGTAAACTAGCGGAGAGGGGGACCCAGTACTTC	CASSKLAERGTQYF
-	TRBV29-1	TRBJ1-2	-	TGCAGCGTTGAACTTGACAGTCTGTCCGGAAACTATGGCTACACCTTC	CSVELDSLSGNYGYTF
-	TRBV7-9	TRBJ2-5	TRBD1	TGTGCCAGCGGGACAGGGGGCAGTGATGAGACCCAGTACTTC	CASGTGGSDETQYF
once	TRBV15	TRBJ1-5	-	TGTGCCACCAGCATGAATCGGGGATACAATCAGCCCCAGCATTTT	CATSMNRGYNQPQHF
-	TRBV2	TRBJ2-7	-	TGTGCCAGCGGGTGGGAGTACTCCTACGAGCAGTACTTC	CASGWEYSYEQYF
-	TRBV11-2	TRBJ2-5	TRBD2	TGTGCCAGCAGACCCGGGACTAGCGCGCCGTTGGCCCAGTACTTC	CASRPGTSAPLAQYF
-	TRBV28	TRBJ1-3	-	TGTGCCAGCTATAGGAATGGGGCGGACACCATATATTTT	CASYRNGADTIYF
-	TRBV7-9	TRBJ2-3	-	TGTGCCAGCAGCCCAGGGCCGACTCGAGAGTTCACAGATACGCAGTATTTT	CASSPGPTREFTDTQYF